Sequencing of this T cell receptor beta chain was carried out in a study of Graves' ophthalmopathy and Graves' hyperthyroidism. In this sample, this clonotype turned up many times. Trimming removed 6 bases from V and 4 bases from J; junction bases left unmatched: 7. The CDR3 loop spans 15 amino acids. CDR1 and CDR2 (germline): MNHEY, SVGAGI. Amplification from RNA transcripts yielded the TCR beta CDR3 regions. HTBI-primed first-round RT-PCR preceded second-round multiplex PCR. TCRdb re-analysed the multiplex PCR reads in MiXCR, keeping a single row per CDR3 protein. The sample yields a few hundred thousand distinct CDR3 sequences, around 21% seen once.

The sequence was collected from a woman aged 18-29 years with stable Graves' hyperthyroidism. The chain joins TRBV6-5 to TRBJ2-2; 8 positions agree with TRBD1. Sequencing was done on a sample of peripheral blood. DNA of the CDR3: TGTGCCAGCAGCCATGACACAGGGGGCACCGGGGAGCTGTTTTTT. This sequence encodes CASSHDTGGTGELFF.